Following are 8 T cell receptor beta chains from one sample sequenced in a study of shared clonotypes between healthy human individuals. TCRdb keeps only in-frame clones here, not all; method: immunoSEQ multiplex PCR. The sample yields about 2 million clones, roughly 94% seen once. Material for sequencing was naive CD4+ T cells sorted from blood. Subset indicated: CD45RA+ positively selected. The receptors originated from a man younger than 35 in good health.

CDR3 nucleotides: TGCGCCAGCAGCGCCTACGGGACAGGAAATACAGATACGCAGTATTTT. Translated, it gives CASSAYGTGNTDTQYF. The rearrangement uses TRBV5-1 and TRBJ2-3; 8 positions agree with TRBD1. This CDR3 has 16 amino acids. Germline loops: CDR1 SGHRS, CDR2 YFSETQ. With V trimmed by 4 bases and J by 3 bases, 10 bases remained unmatched.

The chain couples TRBV7-9 to TRBJ1-6; maybe TRBD1 (5 bases). The CDR3 is 16 amino acids. The V end was cut by 5 bases, the J end by 5 bases, with 16 bases between. Germline CDR1 SEHNR, CDR2 FQNEAQ (reference sequence). The CDR3 DNA follows: TGTGCCAGCAGCGTTAGAGGCGGGGGAGATAATTCACCCCTCCACTTT. This sequence encodes CASSVRGGGDNSPLHF.

The chain recombines TRBV10-2 with TRBJ2-7, with a weak D call TRBD2 (6 bases). From germline, CDR1 is WSHSY and CDR2 SAAADI. V lost 6 bases to trimming and J lost 4 bases, with 13 bases between them. CDR3 size: 13 residues. The CDR3 region is CASSPGLIYEQYF. CDR3 in DNA: TGCGCCAGCAGCCCGGGACTTATTTACGAGCAGTACTTC.

The J gene is TRBJ1-4, the V gene TRBV5-1; D is unclear. V gave up 4 bases and J gave up 3 bases, with 16 bases separating them. The CDR3 totals 16 residues. Per the germline V gene, CDR1 is SGHRS and CDR2 is YFSETQ. The CDR3 DNA follows: TGCGCCAGCAGCGCCGGAGTTCCTGGGTCTAATGAAAAACTGTTTTTT. Protein sequence: CASSAGVPGSNEKLFF. The complete variable domain, with remaining parts taken from reference TRBV5-1 and TRBJ1-4, reads KAGVTQTPRYLIKTRGQQVTLSCSPISGHRSVSWYQQTPGQGLQFLFEYFSETQRNKGNFPGRFSGRQFSNSRSEMNVSTLELGDSALYLCASSAGVPGSNEKLFFGSGTQLSVL.

This chain uses TRBV19 with TRBJ2-1; the match to TRBD2 covers 12 bases. The germline gives CDR1 LNHDA, CDR2 SQIVND (reference sequence). V gave up 1 base and J gave up 7 bases; unmatched junction bases: 5. CDR3 size: 16 residues. The CDR3 nucleotides read TGTGCCAGTAGTATAGCCCGGACTAGCGGGATGAATGAGCAGTTCTTC. It encodes CASSIARTSGMNEQFF.

V usage is TRBV7-9 and J usage is TRBJ2-5; no clear D gene. The germline V gene encodes CDR1 SEHNR and CDR2 FQNEAQ (reference sequence). V dropped 1 base and J dropped 2 bases, with 11 bases sitting between them. This CDR3 is 15 amino acids long. CDR3 nucleotides: TGTGCCAGCAGCTTAGGACTGGTAATACAAGAGACCCAGTACTTC. This gives the protein CASSLGLVIQETQYF.

The chain recombines TRBV6-5 with TRBJ1-2, with 9 bases aligning to TRBD1. There are 15 residues in the CDR3. The junction had 13 bases not matched to a gene; V was cut back by 7 bases and J by 7 bases. From germline, CDR1 is MNHEY and CDR2 SVGAGI. This CDR3 is CASIGAGQGSFGYTF. CDR3 bases: TGTGCCAGCATTGGAGCGGGACAGGGATCGTTTGGCTACACCTTC.

This chain connects TRBV30 to TRBJ1-4; possible D gene TRBD1, 6 bases. The CDR3 totals 15 residues. Trimming took off 0 bases at V and 1 base at J, with 9 bases between the two ends. Germline CDR1 is GTSNPN and CDR2 is SVGIG (reference sequence). The CDR3 coding sequence is TGTGCCTGGAGTGTCACAGGGATAACTAATGAAAAACTGTTTTTT. It codes for CAWSVTGITNEKLFF.